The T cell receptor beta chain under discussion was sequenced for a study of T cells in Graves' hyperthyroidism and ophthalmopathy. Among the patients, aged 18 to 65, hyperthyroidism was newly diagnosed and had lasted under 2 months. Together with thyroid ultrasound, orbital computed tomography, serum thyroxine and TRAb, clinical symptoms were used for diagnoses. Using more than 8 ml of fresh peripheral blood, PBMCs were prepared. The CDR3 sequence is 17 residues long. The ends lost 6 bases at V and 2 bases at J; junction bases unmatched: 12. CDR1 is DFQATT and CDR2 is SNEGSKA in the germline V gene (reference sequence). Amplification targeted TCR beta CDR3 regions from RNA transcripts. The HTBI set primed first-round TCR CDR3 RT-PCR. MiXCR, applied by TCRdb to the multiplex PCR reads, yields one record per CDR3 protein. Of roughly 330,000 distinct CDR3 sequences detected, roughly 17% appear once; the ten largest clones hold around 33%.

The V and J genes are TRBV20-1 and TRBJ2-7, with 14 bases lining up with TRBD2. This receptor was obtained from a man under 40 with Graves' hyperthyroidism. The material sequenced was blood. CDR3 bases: TGCAGTGCGAACCCAGGACTAGCGGGAGGAGTTACCTACGAGCAGTACTTC. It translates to CSANPGLAGGVTYEQYF.